The 15 T cell receptor beta chains presented below share a single source sample, sequenced in a study of T cells in Graves' hyperthyroidism and ophthalmopathy. Researchers took RNA transcripts and amplified the TCR beta CDR3 regions from them. In the first-round RT-PCR of the TCR CDR3, the HTBI primer set was used. MiXCR was run by TCRdb on the multiplex PCR reads, yielding one entry per CDR3 protein. The profile shows hundreds of thousands of distinct CDR3 sequences, roughly 15% of them singletons. Source material: blood. These TCRs come from a woman aged 18-30 years with Graves' hyperthyroidism.

This clonotype showed up many times. This chain links TRBV20-1 with TRBJ1-1, with D possibly being TRBD1 (6 bases). CDR3 size: 13 residues. Germline CDR1 DFQATT, CDR2 SNEGSKA (reference sequence). V shed 6 bases and J shed 1 base, with 12 bases lying between them. This CDR3 reads CSAQRGGNTEAFF. The CDR3 nucleotides are TGCAGTGCCCAAAGAGGGGGGAACACTGAAGCTTTCTTT.

The rearrangement links TRBV6-5 to TRBJ2-1, with 9 bases matching TRBD2. This CDR3 has 15 amino acids. Germline assignment: CDR1 MNHEY and CDR2 SVGAGI. Losses at the gene ends were 2 bases for V and 5 bases for J; bases not matched to a gene: 4. The CDR3 reads CASSYGLAGNNEQFF. In DNA form, the CDR3 reads TGTGCCAGCAGTTACGGGCTAGCGGGGAACAATGAGCAGTTCTTC.

This clonotype was observed at least ten times. J is TRBJ1-1 and V is TRBV6-2 or TRBV6-3; tentative D call: TRBD1 (5 bases). The CDR3 sequence is 11 residues long. V lost 6 bases and J 4 bases, leaving 6 bases between the germline ends. Germline V gene sequence: CDR1 MNHEY, CDR2 SVGEGT. The CDR3 is CASRTATEAFF. The CDR3, as DNA: TGTGCCAGCAGGACAGCCACTGAAGCTTTCTTT.

V usage is TRBV19 and J usage is TRBJ2-3; no firm D call. Trimming removed 1 base at V and 2 bases at J, with 10 bases between. Looked up from germline, CDR1 is LNHDA and CDR2 is SQIVND (reference sequence). The CDR3 sequence is 15 residues long. Here the CDR3 reads CASSIGQLATDTQYF. DNA for the CDR3: TGTGCCAGTAGTATAGGTCAACTCGCCACAGATACGCAGTATTTT.

This clonotype was observed a few times. The chain carries TRBV29-1 and TRBJ2-7, with 8 bases identical to TRBD1. V gave up 7 bases and J gave up 2 bases; unmatched junction bases: 4. Per the germline V gene, CDR1 is SQVTM and CDR2 is ANQGSEA. The CDR3 is 12 amino acids. The DNA for the CDR3 is TGCAGCGCACAGGGGGGTACCTACGAGCAGTACTTC. Its translation: CSAQGGTYEQYF.

The count of this clonotype is one. A junction boundary mismatches the germline segment, possibly from a read error. The chain carries TRBV7-2 and TRBJ1-5; D is ambiguous. CDR3 size: 12 residues. Germline loops: CDR1 SGHTA, CDR2 FQGNSA. CDR3 coding DNA: TGTGCCAGCAGCTCCGACCTGCAGCCCCACCATTTT. This sequence encodes CASSSDLQPHHF.

The chain has TRBV19 and TRBJ2-7, with TRBD2 identical over 8 bases. CDR1 LNHDA and CDR2 SQIVND come from the germline V gene (reference sequence). The CDR3 spans 15 residues. V lost 5 bases and J lost 4; bases outside the gene matches: 10. The CDR3 DNA reads TGTGCCAGTAGTCCGAGCGGGAGAATTACGTACGAGCAGTACTTC. Translated, it gives CASSPSGRITYEQYF.

This clonotype was counted a few times. V and J are TRBV10-3 and TRBJ2-5; 9 bases align to TRBD2. The junction had 8 bases not matched to a gene; V was cut back by 6 bases and J by 3 bases. Germline loops: CDR1 ENHRY, CDR2 SYGVKD. This CDR3 contains 15 residues. This CDR3 reads CAIRPEWTSEETQYF. The CDR3 DNA sequence: TGTGCCATCAGACCCGAATGGACTAGCGAAGAGACCCAGTACTTC.

This clonotype was seen many times. V and J are TRBV20-1 and TRBJ2-1; TRBD2 agrees at 10 bases. The CDR3 has 14 residues. CDR1 DFQATT and CDR2 SNEGSKA come from the germline V gene (reference sequence). Trimming removed 5 bases from V and 2 bases from J; junction bases left unmatched: 3. CDR3 sequence: CSALSGRAYNEQFF. CDR3 sequence (DNA): TGCAGTGCTCTGAGCGGGAGGGCCTACAATGAGCAGTTCTTC.

In this sample, this clonotype turned up many times. This rearrangement joins TRBV12-3 or TRBV12-4 to TRBJ1-1; D gene ambiguous. There are 13 residues in the CDR3. Trimming removed 5 bases from V and 3 bases from J, with 10 bases in between. The CDR3 is CASSPTRYTEAFF. The DNA of the CDR3 is TGTGCCAGCAGTCCAACACGGTACACTGAAGCTTTCTTT.

This clonotype was picked up many times. The CDR3 sequence is CASSFQYNEQFF. The CDR3 coding sequence is TGTGCCAGCAGCTTCCAGTACAATGAGCAGTTCTTC. The V gene is TRBV7-2, the J gene TRBJ2-1; D call uncertain. The CDR3 extends over 12 amino acids. V was clipped by 3 bases and J by 4 bases, with 4 bases between them. Germline V CDR1 and CDR2: SGHTA, FQGNSA.

In this sample, this clonotype turned up a few times. V gene TRBV4-2 combines with J gene TRBJ1-1; D not resolved. The CDR3 spans 14 residues. V dropped 0 bases and J dropped 3 bases, with 8 bases sitting between them. Looked up from germline, CDR1 is LGHNA and CDR2 is YNFKEQ. The CDR3 sequence is CASSQDQVYTEAFF. CDR3 coding DNA: TGTGCCAGCAGCCAAGATCAAGTGTACACTGAAGCTTTCTTT.

This clonotype was counted a few times. V usage is TRBV10-2 and J usage is TRBJ2-6; tentative D call: TRBD2 (5 bases). Germline V lookup: CDR1 WSHSY, CDR2 SAAADI. Trimming removed 11 bases at V and 0 bases at J, with 14 bases between. The CDR3 is made up of 15 amino acids. CDR3 protein: CALRWETSGANVLTF. CDR3 nucleotide sequence: TGCGCCCTGAGATGGGAGACCTCTGGGGCCAACGTCCTGACTTTC.

This clonotype has more than one count but fewer than ten. The rearrangement uses TRBV14 and TRBJ2-7; a possible D gene is TRBD2 (7 bases). The CDR3 has 15 residues. Between the trimmed V and J ends, which lost 6 bases and 0 bases, there was a span of 15 bases. Germline CDR1 is SGHDN and CDR2 is FVKESK. This CDR3 is CASRKGGLNSYEQYF. Here the CDR3 DNA reads TGTGCCAGCAGGAAGGGGGGGCTGAACTCCTACGAGCAGTACTTC.

V usage is TRBV28 and J usage is TRBJ2-7; 11 nucleotides match TRBD2. Germline V CDR1 and CDR2: MDHEN, SYDVKM. The CDR3 totals 15 residues. After removal of 7 bases from V and 4 bases from J, the junction contained 9 bases not matched to a gene. CDR3 coding DNA: TGTGCCAGCACTCCCGTAGCGGGAGGGCCATACGAGCAGTACTTC. Its protein product is CASTPVAGGPYEQYF.